This record covers a single T cell receptor beta chain. Its antigen is unknown. 13 Jbeta primers and 60 Vbeta primers were used for the PCR. Only in-frame clones appear in the TCRdb table, and some are missing; sequencing was by immunoSEQ multiplex PCR. The table has 150,000 to 200,000 clones, 70% to 75% seen once. The data belong to a study of cytomegalovirus exposure and HLA in healthy donors. Across the study: Around 77 million unique TCRs from HLA-typed donors made up an early data release.

The donors (healthy individuals) were bone marrow donors. V lost 2 bases to trimming and J lost 5 bases, with 8 bases between them. Germline V gives CDR1 MRHNA, CDR2 SNTAGT. The CDR3 is 13 amino acids. Study-level points and caveats: The investigators catalogued 164 TCR beta chains as cytomegalovirus-associated. Specificity of a few CMV-associated chains for CMV antigens was verified in vitro.

The TCR was taken from a male donor in good health and CMV-seronegative. Sequenced material: PBMCs. The chain links TRBV6-4 to TRBJ2-3, with no clear D. CDR3 sequence: CASSDQERDTQYF. In DNA, the CDR3 is TGTGCCAGCAGTGACCAAGAGAGAGATACGCAGTATTTT.